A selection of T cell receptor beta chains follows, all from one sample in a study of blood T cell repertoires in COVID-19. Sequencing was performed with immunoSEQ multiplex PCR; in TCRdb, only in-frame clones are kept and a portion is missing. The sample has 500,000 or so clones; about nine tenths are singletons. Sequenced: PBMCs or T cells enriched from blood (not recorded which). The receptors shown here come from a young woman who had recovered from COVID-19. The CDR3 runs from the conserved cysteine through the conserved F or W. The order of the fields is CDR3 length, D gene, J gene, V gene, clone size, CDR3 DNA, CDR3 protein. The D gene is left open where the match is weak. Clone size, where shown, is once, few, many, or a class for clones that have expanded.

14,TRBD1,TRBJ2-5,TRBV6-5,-,TGTGCCAGCAGTCGACAGGGGGTTGCGGAGACCCAGTACTTC,CASSRQGVAETQYF
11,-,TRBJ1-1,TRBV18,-,TGTGCCAGCTCACCAGGCGGCGAGGCTTTCTTT,CASSPGGEAFF
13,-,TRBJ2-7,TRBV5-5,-,TGTGCCAGCAGCTTGGGACAGTTCTACGAGCAGTACTTC,CASSLGQFYEQYF
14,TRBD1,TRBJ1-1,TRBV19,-,TGTGCCAGTAGTCTACAGGGGGTGAACACTGAAGCTTTCTTT,CASSLQGVNTEAFF
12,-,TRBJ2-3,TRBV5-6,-,TGTGCCAGCAGCTTTCGGTGGGATACGCAGTATTTT,CASSFRWDTQYF
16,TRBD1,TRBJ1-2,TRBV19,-,TGTGCCAGTAGTTCACACTATAGGGACAGGGAGGCTGGCTACACCTTC,CASSSHYRDREAGYTF
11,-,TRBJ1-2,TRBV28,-,TGTGCCAGCAGTTTAGACAATGGCTACACCTTC,CASSLDNGYTF
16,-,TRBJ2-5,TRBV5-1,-,TGCGCCAGCAGCTTGGTCGCGGCGGGGGCTCAAGAGACCCAGTACTTC,CASSLVAAGAQETQYF
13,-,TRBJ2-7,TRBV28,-,TGTGCCAGCAGTTTAGGACCCAGCGGCGAGCAGTACTTC,CASSLGPSGEQYF
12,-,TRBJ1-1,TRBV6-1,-,TGTGCCAGCAGTGAACGGGAGGGTGAAGCTTTCTTT,CASSEREGEAFF
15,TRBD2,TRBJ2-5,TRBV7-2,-,TGTGCCAGCAGCTCAGCCGGGGGGGCCGGGGAGACCCAGTACTTC,CASSSAGGAGETQYF
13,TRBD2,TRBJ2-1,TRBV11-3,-,TGTGCCAGCAGCTCCGGGGGGGCCAATGAGCAGTTCTTC,CASSSGGANEQFF
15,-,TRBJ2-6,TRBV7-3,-,TGTGCCAGCAGCCCCCAGGGCTCTGGGGCCAACGTCCTGACTTTC,CASSPQGSGANVLTF
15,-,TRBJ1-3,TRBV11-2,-,TGTGCCAGCAGCGATGGACAGTTCTCTGGAAACACCATATATTTT,CASSDGQFSGNTIYF
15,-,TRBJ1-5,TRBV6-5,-,TGTGCCAGCAGCCCACAGGGCTATAGCAATCAGCCCCAGCATTTT,CASSPQGYSNQPQHF
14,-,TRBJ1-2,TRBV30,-,TGTGCCTGGAGAGACACAGGGATGGGATATGGCTACACCTTC,CAWRDTGMGYGYTF
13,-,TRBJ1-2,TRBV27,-,TGTGCCAGCAGTTTAGGGGGCGGCTATGGCTACACCTTC,CASSLGGGYGYTF
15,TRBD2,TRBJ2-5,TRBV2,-,TGTGCCAGCAGTGATAGGGGGACTAGTCAAGAGACCCAGTACTTC,CASSDRGTSQETQYF
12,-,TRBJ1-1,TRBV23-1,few,TGCGCCAGCAGAGGGGGGGGCACTGAAGCTTTCTTT,CASRGGGTEAFF
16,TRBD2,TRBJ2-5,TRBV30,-,TGTGCCTGGAGTGTACCTAGGATAGCGGGGGGAGAGACCCAGTACTTC,CAWSVPRIAGGETQYF
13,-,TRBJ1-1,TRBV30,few,TGTGCCTGGAGTGTACAGCCGGGGACTGAAGCTTTCTTT,CAWSVQPGTEAFF
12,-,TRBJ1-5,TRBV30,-,TGTGCCTGGAGTAGCGGCAATCAGCCCCAGCATTTT,CAWSSGNQPQHF
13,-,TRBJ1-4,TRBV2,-,TGTGCCAGCATTCGAGCAACTAATGAAAAACTGTTTTTT,CASIRATNEKLFF
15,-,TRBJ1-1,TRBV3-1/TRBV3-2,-,TGTGCCAGCAGCCAAGGAGGGCTGATGAACACTGAAGCTTTCTTT,CASSQGGLMNTEAFF
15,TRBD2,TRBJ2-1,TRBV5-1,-,TGCGCCAGCAGCTCCCTAGCGGAGGGCTACAATGAGCAGTTCTTC,CASSSLAEGYNEQFF
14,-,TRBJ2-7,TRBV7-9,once,TGTGCCAGCAGCACTGACAGGCTTACCTACGAGCAGTACTTC,CASSTDRLTYEQYF
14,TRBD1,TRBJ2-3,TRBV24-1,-,TGTGCCAGCAGGGGACAGTTGAAGGAAGATACGCAGTATTTT,CASRGQLKEDTQYF
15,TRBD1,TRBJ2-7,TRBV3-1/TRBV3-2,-,TGTGCCAGCAGCCCCGGGACAGGGGGGTCCTACGAGCAGTACTTC,CASSPGTGGSYEQYF
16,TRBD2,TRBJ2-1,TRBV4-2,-,TGTGCCAGCAGCCAAAAGCAGGCGGGGGGCGGGGATGAGCAGTTCTTC,CASSQKQAGGGDEQFF
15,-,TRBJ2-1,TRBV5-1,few,TGCGCCAGCAGCTCCGGAGGGGGGGGCCTGAATGAGCAGTTCTTC,CASSSGGGGLNEQFF
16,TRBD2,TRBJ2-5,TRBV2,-,TGTGCCAGCAGTGAATCCCAGCGGGGGGGCCCTGAGACCCAGTACTTC,CASSESQRGGPETQYF
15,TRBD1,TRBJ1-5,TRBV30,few,TGTGCCTGGAGTGAGGGACAGGGGGCAGGTCAGCCCCAGCATTTT,CAWSEGQGAGQPQHF
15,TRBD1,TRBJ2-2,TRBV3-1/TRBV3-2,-,TGTGCCAGCAGCCGTCGACAGGGGGCTATCGGGGAGCTGTTTTTT,CASSRRQGAIGELFF
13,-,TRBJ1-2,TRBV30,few,TGTGCCTGGAGTGTAGCGGGGCCCTATGGCTACACCTTC,CAWSVAGPYGYTF
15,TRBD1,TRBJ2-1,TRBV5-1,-,TGCGCCAGCAGCTTGCGGGACAGGGTTTTGAATGAGCAGTTCTTC,CASSLRDRVLNEQFF
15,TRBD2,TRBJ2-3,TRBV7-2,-,TGTGCCAGCAGCCCACTGGGACTAGCGGGGGATACGCAGTATTTT,CASSPLGLAGDTQYF
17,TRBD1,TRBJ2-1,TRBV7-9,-,TGTGCCAGCAGCTGGACCGGGACAGGTAGACCCTACAATGAGCAGTTCTTC,CASSWTGTGRPYNEQFF
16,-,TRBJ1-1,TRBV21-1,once,TGTGCCAGCAGCAAAAAGAATAGGCCGGGGGGCACTGAAGCTTTCTTT,CASSKKNRPGGTEAFF
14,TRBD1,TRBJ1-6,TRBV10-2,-,TGCGCCAGCAGTGATCGGCCAGGGGGCGAACCCCTCCACTTT,CASSDRPGGEPLHF
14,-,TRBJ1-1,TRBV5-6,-,TGTGCCAGCAGCCTATTGGGAGGGAACACTGAAGCTTTCTTT,CASSLLGGNTEAFF
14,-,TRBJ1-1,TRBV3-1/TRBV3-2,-,TGTGCCAGCAGCCAAGATCCCCTAAGCACTGAAGCTTTCTTT,CASSQDPLSTEAFF